These T cell receptor beta chains were read from a single sample in a study of blood T cell repertoires in COVID-19. Some clones are missing from TCRdb's copy, which holds only in-frame ones; the method was immunoSEQ multiplex PCR. Counted here are hundreds of thousands of clones, 82% occurring once; the ten biggest clones make up approximately 4%. The sequenced sample consisted of peripheral blood. These receptors were taken from an elderly woman with acute or convalescent COVID-19. Both conserved end residues are part of each CDR3. The D gene is left open where the match is weak. Size tells how often a clone was seen (once, few, many) or the class of an expanded clone, and some rows leave it out.

j_gene: TRBJ2-7; abundance: .; v_gene: TRBV27; d_gene: TRBD1; CDR3nt: TGTGCCAGCAGCTTAAGGACAGGGGGCCGCGAGCAGTACTTC; CDR3aa: CASSLRTGGREQYF
j_gene: TRBJ2-2; abundance: .; v_gene: TRBV28; d_gene: TRBD1; CDR3nt: TGTGCCAGCAGTTTAGGACAGGGTTGGTCCGGGGAGCTGTTTTTT; CDR3aa: CASSLGQGWSGELFF
j_gene: TRBJ2-7; abundance: .; v_gene: TRBV7-9; d_gene: .; CDR3nt: TGTGCCAGCAGCTTATCGTCACAGGGAGCCGAGCAGTACTTC; CDR3aa: CASSLSSQGAEQYF
j_gene: TRBJ1-5; abundance: .; v_gene: TRBV19; d_gene: .; CDR3nt: TGTGCCAGTAGTATGGTGGGGGGGTATCAGCCCCAGCATTTT; CDR3aa: CASSMVGGYQPQHF
j_gene: TRBJ1-1; abundance: .; v_gene: TRBV12-3/TRBV12-4; d_gene: .; CDR3nt: TGTGCCAGCAGTGCGCAGGGATTCACTGAAGCTTTCTTT; CDR3aa: CASSAQGFTEAFF
j_gene: TRBJ1-4; abundance: once; v_gene: TRBV6-6; d_gene: .; CDR3nt: TGTGCCAGCAGTGGGCGAGGGGGAGTAACTAATGAAAAACTGTTTTTT; CDR3aa: CASSGRGGVTNEKLFF
j_gene: TRBJ1-6; abundance: .; v_gene: TRBV28; d_gene: TRBD1; CDR3nt: TGTGCCAGCAGTTTCCCGTTAGGGGGCGCGAATTCACCCCTCCACTTT; CDR3aa: CASSFPLGGANSPLHF
j_gene: TRBJ1-2; abundance: .; v_gene: TRBV24-1; d_gene: .; CDR3nt: TGTGCCACCAGTGATTCGGGTACCTATGGCTACACCTTC; CDR3aa: CATSDSGTYGYTF
j_gene: TRBJ2-2; abundance: .; v_gene: TRBV18; d_gene: TRBD1; CDR3nt: TGTGCCAGCTCACCCACGGGACAGGCGACCGGGGAGCTGTTTTTT; CDR3aa: CASSPTGQATGELFF
j_gene: TRBJ1-2; abundance: .; v_gene: TRBV15; d_gene: .; CDR3nt: TGTGCCACCAGCCGACGACCCTTACAGTGGGGCTACACCTTC; CDR3aa: CATSRRPLQWGYTF
j_gene: TRBJ2-3; abundance: .; v_gene: TRBV7-2; d_gene: TRBD2; CDR3nt: TGTGCCAGCAGCCGTAGCGGGGGGGTGGATACGCAGTATTTT; CDR3aa: CASSRSGGVDTQYF
j_gene: TRBJ1-2; abundance: .; v_gene: TRBV2; d_gene: .; CDR3nt: TGTGCCAGCAGCCCTGGGGGAGGGAGTGCTAACTATGGCTACACCTTC; CDR3aa: CASSPGGGSANYGYTF
j_gene: TRBJ1-3; abundance: .; v_gene: TRBV7-8; d_gene: .; CDR3nt: TGTGCCAGCAGCTTAGGGACTAGCTCTGGAAACACCATATATTTT; CDR3aa: CASSLGTSSGNTIYF
j_gene: TRBJ2-1; abundance: .; v_gene: TRBV10-3; d_gene: .; CDR3nt: TGTGCCATCCAACAGGGAATTCCCGGTGAGCAGTTCTTC; CDR3aa: CAIQQGIPGEQFF
j_gene: TRBJ1-2; abundance: .; v_gene: TRBV11-3; d_gene: TRBD1; CDR3nt: TGTACCAGCAGCTTAGGACAGGGGACCTATGGCTACACCTTC; CDR3aa: CTSSLGQGTYGYTF
j_gene: TRBJ2-1; abundance: .; v_gene: TRBV7-2; d_gene: TRBD1; CDR3nt: TGTGCCAGCAGCGCACAGGGGGTCTACAATGAGCAGTTCTTC; CDR3aa: CASSAQGVYNEQFF
j_gene: TRBJ1-6; abundance: .; v_gene: TRBV9; d_gene: TRBD1; CDR3nt: TGTGCCAGCAGCCCTCCTGGTGGGGGACAGGGGCTTTCACCCCTCCACTTT; CDR3aa: CASSPPGGGQGLSPLHF
j_gene: TRBJ2-1; abundance: .; v_gene: TRBV19; d_gene: TRBD2; CDR3nt: TGTGCCAGTAGTACCTTTTTTAGCGGGGGCAACAATGAGCAGTTCTTC; CDR3aa: CASSTFFSGGNNEQFF
j_gene: TRBJ2-7; abundance: .; v_gene: TRBV6-5; d_gene: TRBD2; CDR3nt: TGTGCCAGCAGTCGACGGACTAGCGGGGGTTTTGAGCAGTACTTC; CDR3aa: CASSRRTSGGFEQYF
j_gene: TRBJ2-1; abundance: once; v_gene: TRBV6-2/TRBV6-3; d_gene: TRBD2; CDR3nt: TGTGCCAGCAGTTACTCGACTAGCGTCTATACAATGAGGAGGGAGCAGTTCTTC; CDR3aa: CASSYSTSVYTMRREQFF
j_gene: TRBJ1-2; abundance: .; v_gene: TRBV20-1; d_gene: .; CDR3nt: TGCAGTGCTAGTACAGGGATCGGAAACTATGGCTACACCTTC; CDR3aa: CSASTGIGNYGYTF
j_gene: TRBJ1-6; abundance: few; v_gene: TRBV6-6; d_gene: .; CDR3nt: TGTGCCAGCAGTTATGCGGGGAGCTCCTATAATTCACCCCTCCACTTT; CDR3aa: CASSYAGSSYNSPLHF
j_gene: TRBJ2-2; abundance: .; v_gene: TRBV7-9; d_gene: TRBD1; CDR3nt: TGTGCCAGCAGCTCCCAGGGGGCTCGGACCGGGGAGCTGTTTTTT; CDR3aa: CASSSQGARTGELFF
j_gene: TRBJ2-2; abundance: .; v_gene: TRBV30; d_gene: TRBD1; CDR3nt: TGTGCCTGGAATCGACAGGGCGGCACCGGGGAGCTGTTTTTT; CDR3aa: CAWNRQGGTGELFF
j_gene: TRBJ2-7; abundance: .; v_gene: TRBV14; d_gene: .; CDR3nt: TGTGCCAGCAGCCACCCGACAGCAAGCTACGAGCAGTACTTC; CDR3aa: CASSHPTASYEQYF
j_gene: TRBJ2-1; abundance: .; v_gene: TRBV4-3; d_gene: TRBD2; CDR3nt: TGCGCCAGCAGCCAAGATCCGGCGGGGGGGCGGTCCTACAATGAGCAGTTCTTC; CDR3aa: CASSQDPAGGRSYNEQFF
j_gene: TRBJ2-2; abundance: .; v_gene: TRBV2; d_gene: .; CDR3nt: TGTGCCAGCAGCCTCGGTGCGACCGGGGAGCTGTTTTTT; CDR3aa: CASSLGATGELFF
j_gene: TRBJ1-5; abundance: .; v_gene: TRBV27; d_gene: TRBD1; CDR3nt: TGTGCCAGCAGCGATAAGTTCCACCCCAGGGGGCCCGGCAATCAGCCCCAGCATTTT; CDR3aa: CASSDKFHPRGPGNQPQHF
j_gene: TRBJ2-5; abundance: .; v_gene: TRBV5-1; d_gene: TRBD1; CDR3nt: TGCGCCAGCAGCTTCGGGACAGCCCAAGAGACCCAGTACTTC; CDR3aa: CASSFGTAQETQYF
j_gene: TRBJ1-5; abundance: .; v_gene: TRBV7-2; d_gene: .; CDR3nt: TGTGCCAGCAGCTTAGCGGGAGGGTATAGCAATCAGCCCCAGCATTTT; CDR3aa: CASSLAGGYSNQPQHF
j_gene: TRBJ2-1; abundance: .; v_gene: TRBV7-8; d_gene: TRBD2; CDR3nt: TGTGCCAGCAGCTTAGAGCGGGGGACCTACAATGAGCAGTTCTTC; CDR3aa: CASSLERGTYNEQFF
j_gene: TRBJ1-6; abundance: many; v_gene: TRBV6-5; d_gene: TRBD1; CDR3nt: TGTGCCAGCACCCTGACAGGGGATATCAAATCACCCCTCCACTTT; CDR3aa: CASTLTGDIKSPLHF
j_gene: TRBJ2-7; abundance: .; v_gene: TRBV7-9; d_gene: TRBD1; CDR3nt: TGTGCCAGCAGATCCGGGACAGGGACCTACGAGCAGTACTTC; CDR3aa: CASRSGTGTYEQYF
j_gene: TRBJ2-3; abundance: .; v_gene: TRBV27; d_gene: .; CDR3nt: TGTGCCAGCAGTTTATCGCGGGGGCGCACAGATACGCAGTATTTT; CDR3aa: CASSLSRGRTDTQYF
j_gene: TRBJ2-3; abundance: .; v_gene: TRBV13; d_gene: .; CDR3nt: TGTGCCAGCAGCCCAGGGGCAGATCAGACGCAGTATTTT; CDR3aa: CASSPGADQTQYF
j_gene: TRBJ1-1; abundance: .; v_gene: TRBV6-5; d_gene: .; CDR3nt: TGTGCCAGCAGTTATCGGACACGGAACACTGAAGCTTTCTTT; CDR3aa: CASSYRTRNTEAFF
j_gene: TRBJ1-6; abundance: .; v_gene: TRBV12-3/TRBV12-4; d_gene: .; CDR3nt: TGTGCCAGCAGACCGGGGTTTAATTCACCCCTCCACTTT; CDR3aa: CASRPGFNSPLHF
j_gene: TRBJ2-7; abundance: .; v_gene: TRBV5-1; d_gene: .; CDR3nt: TGCGCCAGCAGCGGCGGGACTGCCCTCTACGAGCAGTACTTC; CDR3aa: CASSGGTALYEQYF
j_gene: TRBJ1-6; abundance: .; v_gene: TRBV9; d_gene: .; CDR3nt: TGTGCCAGCAGCGCCCGGGGGTCAAATAATTCACCCCTCCACTTT; CDR3aa: CASSARGSNNSPLHF